Listed below are T cell receptor beta chains from one sample, sequenced in a study of long-term antiretroviral therapy in people with HIV. Using immunoSEQ multiplex PCR, the repertoire was profiled, and TCRdb retains in-frame clones only, with some absent. The data show approximately 16,000 clones, about 88% seen once. The starting material was unsorted PBMCs, obtained 0.5 years after starting antiretroviral therapy. The receptors derive from a woman aged 40-49 years with HIV. Each CDR3 is given with its conserved first and last residue. The D gene is left open where the match is weak. Rows may omit the clone size; those that give it use once, few, many or a size class.

len,abundance,d_gene,v_gene,j_gene,CDR3nt,CDR3aa
15,.,TRBD2,TRBV15,TRBJ2-5,TGTGCCACGTTAGCGGGGGACGTTAAGGTAGAGACCCAGTACTTC,CATLAGDVKVETQYF
15,.,TRBD2,TRBV10-3,TRBJ2-1,TGTGCCATCAGACCCATGTCGGCGGGAGCGGATGAGCAGTTCTTC,CAIRPMSAGADEQFF
19,.,TRBD2,TRBV7-6,TRBJ2-1,TGTGCCAGCAGCTTGGGGACTAGCGGGAGGGCCGTGCTAAGCAATGAGCAGTTCTTC,CASSLGTSGRAVLSNEQFF
13,.,.,TRBV19,TRBJ2-7,TGTGCCAGTAGTATAACAGGTTCTTACGAGCAGTACTTC,CASSITGSYEQYF
15,.,.,TRBV7-9,TRBJ1-1,TGTGCCAGCAGCTCTCCGGGACAAGTGAACACTGAAGCTTTCTTT,CASSSPGQVNTEAFF
17,.,.,TRBV10-3,TRBJ2-2,TGTGCCATCAGTGGGCGTGCGGCAGGGGGGGACACCGGGGAGCTGTTTTTT,CAISGRAAGGDTGELFF
11,.,.,TRBV28,TRBJ1-2,TGTGCCAGCTCCGGAAACTATGGCTACACCTTC,CASSGNYGYTF
17,.,TRBD2,TRBV28,TRBJ2-4,TGTGCCAGCAGTTCACTCTGGCTAGCGGAAGACAAAAACATTCAGTACTTC,CASSSLWLAEDKNIQYF
16,.,TRBD1,TRBV13,TRBJ2-1,TGTGCCAGCAGCTTATCCCTTCGGGACAGGGGCAATGAGCAGTTCTTC,CASSLSLRDRGNEQFF
16,.,.,TRBV5-7,TRBJ2-6,TGTGCCAGCAGCTGTAGTGGGGGGCCCGGGGCCAACGTCCTGACTTTC,CASSCSGGPGANVLTF
15,.,.,TRBV2,TRBJ2-1,TGTGCCAGCAGTGTGGACTCCAGCTCCTACAATGAGCAGTTCTTC,CASSVDSSSYNEQFF
14,.,.,TRBV5-4,TRBJ2-5,TGTGCCAGCAGCTTGGGGATGGGACAAGAGACCCAGTACTTC,CASSLGMGQETQYF
14,once,.,TRBV7-9,TRBJ1-1,TGTGCCAGCAGCTTAGTTGGCGGGCTCACTGAAGCTTTCTTT,CASSLVGGLTEAFF
13,.,.,TRBV7-9,TRBJ2-5,TGTGCCAGCAGTACATCCGGGAAAGAGACCCAGTACTTC,CASSTSGKETQYF
14,.,.,TRBV5-1,TRBJ1-2,TGCGCCAGCAGCTTGGATCCATCAAACGGGGGCTACACCTTC,CASSLDPSNGGYTF
12,once,.,TRBV2,TRBJ2-7,TGTGCCAGCAGAACCACTAGCTACGAGCAGTACTTC,CASRTTSYEQYF
14,.,.,TRBV5-1,TRBJ2-3,TGCGCCAGCAGCGGCCCCGAAAGCACAGATACGCAGTATTTT,CASSGPESTDTQYF
14,once,.,TRBV5-1,TRBJ1-1,TGCGCCAGCAGCTTGGGGGGGGCCAACACTGAAGCTTTCTTT,CASSLGGANTEAFF
17,.,TRBD1,TRBV7-9,TRBJ1-2,TGTGCCAGCAGCTTGGGAAACTCCAGGGGGCCGTTTTATGGCTACACCTTC,CASSLGNSRGPFYGYTF
15,few,.,TRBV4-3,TRBJ2-1,TGCGCCAGCAGCCGAGGCGAAGAGGGATACAATGAGCAGTTCTTC,CASSRGEEGYNEQFF
12,.,.,TRBV5-8,TRBJ1-2,TGTGCCAGCAGCGGGGCTAACTATGGCTACACCTTC,CASSGANYGYTF
16,.,TRBD2,TRBV10-3,TRBJ2-2,TGTGCCATCCGTGCGAGGGAGGGAGGTGACACCGGGGAGCTGTTTTTT,CAIRAREGGDTGELFF
14,once,.,TRBV19,TRBJ1-1,TGTGCCAGTAGTAGCTGGACAGAGAACACTGAAGCTTTCTTT,CASSSWTENTEAFF
14,once,TRBD2,TRBV27,TRBJ2-2,TGTGCCAGCAGTTTACTGACTAGCGCCGGGGAGCTGTTTTTT,CASSLLTSAGELFF
10,.,.,TRBV29-1,TRBJ2-1,TGCAGCGTTGGGGGGATCGAGCAGTTCTTC,CSVGGIEQFF
18,.,TRBD2,TRBV9,TRBJ2-2,TGTGCCAGCAGCGTAGGGCTAGCGGGAGGGATGTACACCGGGGAGCTGTTTTTT,CASSVGLAGGMYTGELFF
15,.,.,TRBV28,TRBJ2-7,TGTGCCAGCAACGACAGCGGTTTTAGCTCCTACGAGCAGTACTTC,CASNDSGFSSYEQYF
14,.,TRBD1,TRBV7-9,TRBJ2-5,TGTGCCAGCAGCTTAGGGACAGGCAGTGAGACCCAGTACTTC,CASSLGTGSETQYF
18,.,TRBD2,TRBV4-1,TRBJ2-5,TGCGCCAGCAGCCAAGAGGCGGCTAGCGGAGGGCCCAGGGAGACCCAGTACTTC,CASSQEAASGGPRETQYF
15,.,TRBD2,TRBV5-1,TRBJ2-7,TGCGCCAGCAGCTTGGCCGCTAGCGGGAGCTTCGAGCAGTACTTC,CASSLAASGSFEQYF
15,.,.,TRBV19,TRBJ2-5,TGTGCCAGTAGTATAGAAGGGGTCAGCGTCGAGACCCAGTACTTC,CASSIEGVSVETQYF
16,few,TRBD1,TRBV7-9,TRBJ1-5,TGTGCCAGCAGTTCGACCGTAACAGGGGGCTTGCAGCCCCAGCATTTT,CASSSTVTGGLQPQHF
17,.,TRBD1,TRBV27,TRBJ1-5,TGTGCCAGCAGTTTAGAAGCGGCAGGGGGTAACAATCAGCCCCAGCATTTT,CASSLEAAGGNNQPQHF
15,.,TRBD2,TRBV7-3,TRBJ2-5,TGTGCCAGCAGCTTATTTGCGGGAGGGCAAGAGACCCAGTACTTC,CASSLFAGGQETQYF
16,.,.,TRBV28,TRBJ1-3,TGTGCCAGCAGGTTACAGGGATTGGACTCTGGAAACACCATATATTTT,CASRLQGLDSGNTIYF
16,.,.,TRBV7-3,TRBJ2-3,TGTGCCAGCAGCCCTCAAGCAAGCAGCTACACAGATACGCAGTATTTT,CASSPQASSYTDTQYF
15,.,TRBD2,TRBV7-8,TRBJ2-7,TGTGCCAGCAGCTTAGGCCGGACTAGCGCTTACGAGCAGTACTTC,CASSLGRTSAYEQYF
16,.,.,TRBV18,TRBJ2-5,TGTGCCAGCTCACCCTACGATTCCACAGAGGGAGAGACCCAGTACTTC,CASSPYDSTEGETQYF
14,.,.,TRBV5-1,TRBJ2-7,TGCGCCAGCAGCTTGGAGGAGGCTTCCTACGAGCAGTACTTC,CASSLEEASYEQYF
16,.,.,TRBV6-4,TRBJ2-1,TGTGCCAGCAGTGCCCTCTCCGGGACACCGCCAATTGAGCAGTTCTTC,CASSALSGTPPIEQFF
14,.,.,TRBV28,TRBJ2-7,TGTGCCAGCAAGGGCCCGGTCTCCGTCTACGAGCAGTACTTC,CASKGPVSVYEQYF
13,.,.,TRBV28,TRBJ2-5,TGTGCCAGCAGTTCGACAGTCCGGGAGACCCAGTACTTC,CASSSTVRETQYF
14,.,.,TRBV18,TRBJ1-1,TGTGCCAGCTCACCAAACAGCCGGGACACTGAAGCTTTCTTT,CASSPNSRDTEAFF
14,.,.,TRBV19,TRBJ1-1,TGTGCCAGTACGACTTGGGGGGGTGGCACTGAAGCTTTCTTT,CASTTWGGGTEAFF
13,.,.,TRBV12-5,TRBJ2-7,TGTGCTAGTGGGTTGGGGACAAAACCCGAGCAGTACTTC,CASGLGTKPEQYF
15,.,TRBD1,TRBV6-5,TRBJ2-5,TGTGCCAGCAGTCCCGGGACAGGGGAGAGAGGGACCCAGTACTTC,CASSPGTGERGTQYF
15,.,.,TRBV7-2,TRBJ2-1,TGTGCCAGCAGCTTGGCGGGGGCAGGATTCAATGAGCAGTTCTTC,CASSLAGAGFNEQFF
14,few,.,TRBV27,TRBJ1-1,TGTGCCAGCAGTTTAGGGGGTTGGGGCACTGAAGCTTTCTTT,CASSLGGWGTEAFF
15,.,.,TRBV11-1,TRBJ2-1,TGTGCCAGCAGCTTAGCTGGGACAAACTACAATGAGCAGTTCTTC,CASSLAGTNYNEQFF
15,.,.,TRBV4-2,TRBJ2-5,TGTGCCAGCAGCCAAGATCCAAGCAGCCAAGAGACCCAGTACTTC,CASSQDPSSQETQYF
16,.,.,TRBV4-2,TRBJ2-1,TGTGCCAGCAGCCAAGCCGCACTCACCACGGTCAATGAGCAGTTCTTC,CASSQAALTTVNEQFF
14,.,.,TRBV27,TRBJ1-5,TGTGCCAGCAGTTTAAAATCCGGCTATCAGCCCCAGCATTTT,CASSLKSGYQPQHF
15,.,.,TRBV11-3,TRBJ2-3,TGTGCCAGCAGCTTAGATGCCCAGCACACAGATACGCAGTATTTT,CASSLDAQHTDTQYF